The clone carrying this TCR beta chain was seen ten or more times. Its antigen is currently unknown. The data are from a study of T-cell memory formation after mild COVID-19. The study's findings and limits: Memory from before infection featured some responding clones, which suggests cross-reactive memory joined. CD4+ contracting clones lay mainly in CM and EM, CD8+ ones in EMRA.

TCRdb used MiXCR to reprocess the 5' RACE reads, holding one entry per CDR3 protein. The top ten clones hold around 22% of a sample with a few hundred thousand distinct CDR3 sequences, 13% to 15% of them seen once. The CDR3 is made up of 13 amino acids. Germline assignment: CDR1 MNHEY and CDR2 SVGAGI. The V segment lost 6 bases and the J segment 6 bases; nucleotides outside the gene matches: 4. V gene TRBV6-5 combines with J gene TRBJ1-2; 10 bases fit TRBD1. Input material: PBMCs or a T cell subset sorted from them (not recorded which). The clonotype comes from a man aged 18-30 years who had mild COVID-19 (a few samples of this study predate the infection). Cell type and time point are not known. CDR3 protein: CASRRQGADGYTF. For the CDR3, the DNA is TGTGCCAGCAGACGACAGGGGGCAGATGGCTACACCTTC.